This T cell receptor beta chain was captured in a study of patients and donors after allogeneic stem cell transplantation. This clonotype has more than one count but fewer than ten. TCRdb redid the calling of the RT-PCR reads with MiXCR, one entry per CDR3 protein. The sample lists hundreds of thousands of distinct CDR3 sequences; under 20% were seen once. Trimming removed 3 bases at V and 5 bases at J, with 13 bases between. CDR3 length: 14 residues. Looked up from germline, CDR1 is MGHRA and CDR2 is YSYEKL. This TCR was sampled from a human donor who was either an allogeneic HSCT recipient or a stem cell or donor lymphocyte infusion donor (not recorded which). It is not recorded whose cells these are; they may come from a transplant donor. Material for sequencing was blood, either unsorted or a sorted T cell fraction (not recorded which). This chain connects TRBV4-1 to TRBJ1-1, with D possibly matching TRBD1 (5 bases). The CDR3 here is CASSQAQGSTEAFF. The CDR3 DNA follows: TGCGCCAGCAGCCAGGCGCAGGGAAGTACTGAAGCTTTCTTT.